This note documents a single T cell receptor (beta chain) sequence. The data belong to a study of blood T cell repertoires in COVID-19. As for the study in general: Spain, Italy and the United States supplied samples that represented acute and convalescent COVID-19. Sources were T cells, B-cell-depleted T cells, or PBMCs; the material itself was cDNA or gDNA.

Germline CDR1 reads SNHLY; CDR2 reads FYNNEI. The CDR3 runs to 15 residues. V trimming: 4 bases; J trimming: 7 bases; junction bases outside the gene matches: 7. Seattle researchers signed up patients amid active infection and tracked them longitudinally. Sequencing used immunoSEQ multiplex PCR; TCRdb keeps in-frame clones, though not all of them. The sample gives a few hundred thousand clones, roughly nine tenths of which show up once; around 1.9% is in the top ten. This clonotype was obtained from a woman between 25 and 40 years old with COVID-19, enrolled during active disease. Sequencing used peripheral blood. The V gene is TRBV2, the J gene TRBJ1-6, with 7 bases matching TRBD1. The chain's CDR3 is CASSGLGQENSPLHF. CDR3 DNA sequence: TGTGCCAGCAGTGGACTCGGACAGGAGAATTCACCCCTCCACTTT.